These 16 T cell receptor beta chains were all obtained from the same sample, sequenced in a study of Graves' ophthalmopathy and Graves' hyperthyroidism. Scientists amplified the TCR beta CDR3 regions from RNA transcripts. The library came from an HTBI-primed first-round RT-PCR and a second-round multiplex PCR. TCRdb fed the multiplex PCR reads into MiXCR, producing one record per CDR3 protein. This sample has about 400,000 distinct CDR3 sequences; about 18% occur once, and the top ten carry more than 1.5%. Sequencing was carried out using peripheral blood. The receptors were gathered from a woman aged 18-29 years with Graves' ophthalmopathy.

This clonotype was found many times. The chain couples TRBV6-2 or TRBV6-3 to TRBJ2-7, with TRBD2 matching 12 bases. Germline-derived CDR1 and CDR2 are MNHEY and SVGEGT. Germline trimming cut 6 bases from V and 2 bases from J; bases unmatched to any gene: 5. The CDR3 is made up of 15 amino acids. The CDR3 DNA is TGTGCCAGCAGCCCCCTAGCGGGAGGGGCCTACGAGCAGTACTTC. Amino acids: CASSPLAGGAYEQYF.

The sample holds many counts of this clonotype. A much larger clone is a single base away; this may be a read error. The V call is TRBV2, the J call TRBJ2-2, with D tentatively TRBD2 (6 bases). Trimming cost V 3 bases and J 1 base, with 6 bases left between them. The CDR3 is 14 residues long. Germline loops: CDR1 SNHLY, CDR2 FYNNEI. CDR3 sequence: CASSERGNTGELFF. The CDR3 DNA sequence: TGTGCCAGCAGTGAGCGGGGGAACACCGGGGAGCTGTTTTTT.

This clonotype came up many times. V usage is TRBV12-3 or TRBV12-4 and J usage is TRBJ2-2; a weak D match, TRBD1 (7 bases). The ends were cut back, 7 bases at V and 2 bases at J, with 17 bases in the middle. There are 16 residues in the CDR3. CDR3 amino acids: CASTPTGRRNTGELFF. CDR3 DNA: TGTGCCAGCACCCCGACAGGGAGGCGAAACACCGGGGAGCTGTTTTTT.

This clonotype came up many times. The chain carries TRBV12-3 or TRBV12-4 and TRBJ2-4; 10 bases align to TRBD2. V dropped 7 bases and J dropped 9; count of bases not matched to a gene: 3. CDR3 size: 12 residues. In nucleotides, the CDR3 is TGTGCCAGCACCGTAGCGGGGGGCATTCAGTACTTC. Residues: CASTVAGGIQYF.

This clonotype was seen many times. This chain joins TRBV6-4 and TRBJ2-2; D uncertain. With 2 bases removed from V and 6 bases from J, the gap between germline ends came to 10 bases. The CDR3 spans 14 residues. Germline V gene lookup returns CDR1 MRHNA and CDR2 SNTAGT. The CDR3 DNA reads TGTGCCAGCAGTGACGGATTGGGATCCGGGGAGCTGTTTTTT. It translates to CASSDGLGSGELFF.

In its sample, this clonotype was seen many times. The chain links TRBV15 to TRBJ1-5, with D maybe TRBD1 (5 bases). V lost 3 bases, J lost 0 bases, and 9 bases lay in between. Germline V gene data show CDR1 as LNHNV and CDR2 as YYDKDF (reference sequence). CDR3 length: 15 amino acids. CDR3 in DNA: TGTGCCACCAGCAGGGACATTCATAGCAATCAGCCCCAGCATTTT. Translated: CATSRDIHSNQPQHF.

This clonotype showed up many times. The rearrangement links TRBV4-1 to TRBJ2-5; D is ambiguous. From germline, CDR1 is MGHRA and CDR2 YSYEKL. The CDR3 covers 12 residues. Between the trimmed V and J ends, which lost 1 base and 7 bases, there was a span of 7 bases. This CDR3 reads CASSQGEGTQYF. CDR3 in DNA: TGCGCCAGCAGCCAAGGAGAAGGGACCCAGTACTTC.

This clonotype was observed at least ten times. The rearrangement links TRBV7-9 to TRBJ2-2; no definite D call. This CDR3 has 14 amino acids. The V gene's germline CDR1 is SEHNR and CDR2 FQNEAQ (reference sequence). V shed 7 bases and J shed 4 bases, with 13 bases lying between them. The CDR3 DNA is TGTGCCAGCACCCTGGGGTTGGGCACCGGGGAGCTGTTTTTT. This encodes CASTLGLGTGELFF.

This clonotype appeared many times. This CDR3 is CASGPQGAHTGELFF. The CDR3 DNA is TGTGCCAGCGGCCCACAGGGGGCGCACACCGGGGAGCTGTTTTTT. V is TRBV7-2 and J is TRBJ2-2; the match to TRBD1 covers 9 bases. CDR1 is SGHTA, CDR2 FQGNSA, per germline. V was pared by 8 bases and J by 3 bases, with 7 bases of the junction left unmatched. The CDR3 extends over 15 amino acids.

This chain uses TRBV24-1 with TRBJ2-5; D gene unclear. The CDR3 spans 15 residues. Germline V gene data show CDR1 as KGHDR and CDR2 as SFDVKD. Trimming cost V 4 bases and J 5 bases, with 16 bases left between them. The CDR3 DNA sequence: TGTGCCACCAGTGACCCAGGACCGTTCGGGGAGACCCAGTACTTC. Translating gives CATSDPGPFGETQYF.

This clonotype was seen ten or more times. This may arise from a read error, as a much more abundant clone is one base away. V gene TRBV12-3 or TRBV12-4 combines with J gene TRBJ2-3, with D unresolved. The CDR3 extends over 12 amino acids. This CDR3 reads CASSSQKETRYF. The CDR3 coding sequence is TGTGCCAGCAGTTCACAGAAGGAGACGCGGTATTTT.

This clonotype was observed at least ten times. The rearrangement uses TRBV12-3 or TRBV12-4 and TRBJ1-2, with TRBD1 matching 7 bases. V lost 5 bases, J lost 7 bases, and 7 bases stayed unmatched. The CDR3 runs to 13 residues. This CDR3 is CASSLLTGSGYTF. Here the CDR3 DNA reads TGTGCCAGCAGTCTCTTGACAGGGTCTGGCTACACCTTC.

This clonotype was detected many times. The rearrangement links TRBV20-1 to TRBJ2-7; a possible D gene is TRBD1 (5 bases). CDR1 and CDR2 (germline): DFQATT, SNEGSKA (reference sequence). The V gene lost 2 bases and the J gene lost 8 bases, with 16 bases spanning the gap. The CDR3 extends over 13 amino acids. The CDR3, as DNA: TGCAGTGCTAGACATGGGGCAGTCCGACAGCAGTACTTC. Its translation is CSARHGAVRQQYF.

This clonotype was picked up a small number of times. This chain connects TRBV4-3 to TRBJ1-1, with a possible D match to TRBD1 (6 bases). The ends were cut back, 4 bases at V and 5 bases at J, with 20 bases in the middle. In germline, CDR1 is LGHNA, CDR2 YSLEER. This CDR3 has 16 residues. CDR3 DNA sequence: TGCGCCAGCAGCCCGCGGGAGGGGGGGATCGAAACTGAAGCTTTCTTT. This encodes CASSPREGGIETEAFF.

This clonotype was found many times. The V gene is TRBV7-8, the J gene TRBJ2-7; unclear D gene. The CDR3 consists of 16 residues. Trimming shortened V by 2 bases and J by 2 bases, and 16 bases separated the two germline ends. Per germline, CDR1 SGHVS and CDR2 FQNEAQ. CDR3 loop: CASSLRGRASTYEQYF. The CDR3 DNA is TGTGCCAGCAGCTTAAGAGGCCGGGCATCCACCTACGAGCAGTACTTC. Combining the CDR3 with reference TRBV7-8 and TRBJ2-7 gives the whole variable domain GAGVSQSPRYKVAKRGQDVALRCDPISGHVSLFWYQQALGQGPEFLTYFQNEAQLDKSGLPSDRFFAERPEGSVSTLKIQRTQQEDSAVYLCASSLRGRASTYEQYFGPGTRLTVT.

This clonotype was found many times. The rearrangement uses TRBV6-2 or TRBV6-3 and TRBJ1-6; D gene unclear. The CDR3 is 15 residues long. Germline-derived CDR1 and CDR2 are MNHEY and SVGEGT. The V end was cut by 2 bases, the J end by 5 bases, with 10 bases between. CDR3 sequence: CASSYRTDDNSPLHF. The CDR3 coding sequence is TGTGCCAGCAGTTACCGAACAGACGATAATTCACCCCTCCACTTT.